This T cell receptor beta chain appears in the sequencing data of a study of identifying expanded T cells in peripheral blood (dated by TCRdb to the late 2010s). Concerning the study at large: Four technical replicates, made by sequencing separate aliquots from the same pool of genomic DNA, were compared pairwise.

The immunoSEQ Assay, which relies on bias-controlled multiplex PCR amplification of genomic DNA, was used to profile TCRbeta CDR3 regions. The authors' pipeline ran thus. To quantify the absolute abundance of each unique TCRbeta CDR3 region, the sequences were collapsed and filtered. Two models were used to test differential abundance: a binomial model (Fisher-equivalent) and a beta-binomial model that adds time-dependent variance fitted from healthy donors. Clones with fewer than 5 combined templates were excluded, and clones with Benjamini-Hochberg FDR below 0.01 were called differentially abundant. In the beta-binomial model, variance was expressed as a function of the total template count across the two samples, in the form v = (b*log(k)+a)^2. TCRdb limited this immuneACCESS table to in-frame rearrangements with V and J called. A share of clones is missing; checked studies link under half to unresolved V genes, and the rest is unexplained. V and J calls and clone size follow that table, whereas D and trimming were derived from the DNA. The sample table lists around 82,000 clones, 84% of them with a count of one. Clones ranked in the top ten supply about 20% of the sample.

Results and caveats for the whole study, not just this receptor: The authors expected that over much longer intervals, such as months to years, biological variance in healthy repertoires might increase even further. Both the number of clones called differentially abundant and the false-positive rate were significantly reduced by the beta-binomial model across all healthy-donor time intervals. Roughly 1.2 differentially abundant clones were flagged by the binomial model between technical replicates, whereas about 15 and 18 were flagged over roughly two weeks and four weeks, respectively. Across all healthy donors, variance in clone template counts between approximately two-week samples was found to increase significantly with total template count.

A remark on this clone: This clone's antigen is unknown. No base quality information exists; no much larger clone differs at one position.

No immune events such as infections were documented for the healthy donors during the collection period. Time-dependent variance in a beta-binomial model of T-cell clone differential abundance was calibrated using healthy-donor blood repertoires as a training cohort. The training cohort comprised 10 healthy donors, 3 female and 7 male. Donor ages ranged from about 29 to 70 years, with an average of roughly 40 years. Whole blood, obtained from a commercial supplier, was collected from each healthy donor at three time points spaced around 2 weeks apart. For immunosequencing, genomic DNA was extracted from unsorted whole blood. Material: blood. This TCR came from a person aged 18 to 75 in good health.

The nucleotide sequence is given as TGTGCCACCAGCAGAGATCTATTGGCAGGGTTGGCGCAGTACTTC. It is translated as CATSRDLLAGLAQYF. The rearranged chain carries TRBV15 and TRBJ2-7; possibly the D gene is TRBD1, per 5 matching bases. Per the germline V gene (reference sequence), LNHNV is the CDR1 and YYDKDF is the CDR2. The junction shows trimming of 0 bases on V and 9 bases on J, plus 18 bases between the germline ends. Taken from cysteine to phenylalanine, the CDR3 has 15 residues. Kept here is only the CDR3 DNA, which spans 45 bases and is read in frame from base 1. With the portions outside the CDR3 filled from the reference TRBV15 and TRBJ2-7 genes, the complete variable region becomes DAMVIQNPRYQVTQFGKPVTLSCSQTLNHNVMYWYQQKSSQAPKLLFHYYDKDFNNEADTPDNFQSRRPNTSFCFLDIRSPGLGDTAMYLCATSRDLLAGLAQYFGPGTRLTVT.